This T cell receptor (beta chain) comes out of a study of blood T cell repertoires in COVID-19. Overall study: COVID-19 samples collected from the United States, Italy and Spain covered acute and convalescent phases. The cDNA or gDNA used as material had been derived from T cells, B-cell-depleted T cells, or PBMCs.

The table came from immunoSEQ multiplex PCR; TCRdb's copy has only in-frame clones and leaves some out. The profile shows about 73,000 clones, approximately 83% of them singletons. The CDR3 spans 13 residues. V was pared by 7 bases and J by 6 bases, with 14 bases between. Germline V gene sequence: CDR1 LNHDA, CDR2 SQIVND (reference sequence). Sequenced material: peripheral blood. The sequence derives from an older man with active or convalescent COVID-19. V is TRBV19 and J is TRBJ2-3; D might be TRBD1 (5 bases). The CDR3 protein is CASMGPNADTQYF. The CDR3 DNA reads as TGTGCCAGTATGGGGCCGAACGCGGATACGCAGTATTTT.